This TCR beta chain was documented in a study of shared clonotypes between healthy human individuals. General study results and limits: Larger estimated richness was generally recorded for naive subsets relative to memory subsets.

Turning to this clone: Its cognate antigen is unknown.

The protocol was immunoSEQ multiplex PCR, while the TCRdb copy is restricted to in-frame clones and leaves out a portion. The table has fewer than 3 million clones, 80% to 95% seen once. The sequence came from a young man in good health. Some clones in this sample may be carry-over from other donors' samples. Sequencing used naive CD4+ T cells from PBMCs. Subset defined: CD45RA+ positively selected.

Here the CDR3 reads CASSLNSGGLADTQYF. DNA for the CDR3: TGTGCCAGCAGCTTAAATAGCGGGGGATTAGCAGATACGCAGTATTTT. The V gene is TRBV7-3, the J gene TRBJ2-3; 9 positions match TRBD2. Germline-derived CDR1 and CDR2 are SGHTA and FQGTGA. The J segment lost 4 bases and the V segment lost 1 base, leaving 6 bases of the junction unmatched. The CDR3 is 16 residues long.